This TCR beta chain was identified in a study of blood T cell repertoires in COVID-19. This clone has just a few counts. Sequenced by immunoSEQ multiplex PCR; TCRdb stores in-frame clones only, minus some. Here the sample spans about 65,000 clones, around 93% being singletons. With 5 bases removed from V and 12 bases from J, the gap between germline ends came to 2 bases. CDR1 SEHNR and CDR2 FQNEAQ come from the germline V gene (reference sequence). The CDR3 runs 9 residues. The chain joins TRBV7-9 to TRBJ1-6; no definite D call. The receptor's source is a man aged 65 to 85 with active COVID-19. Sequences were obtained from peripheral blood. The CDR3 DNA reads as TGTGCCAGCAGCCTACCCCTCCACTTT. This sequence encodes CASSLPLHF. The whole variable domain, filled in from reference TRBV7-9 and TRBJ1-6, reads DTGVSQNPRHKITKRGQNVTFRCDPISEHNRLYWYRQTLGQGPEFLTYFQNEAQLEKSRLLSDRFSAERPKGSFSTLEIQRTEQGDSAMYLCASSLPLHFGNGTRLTVT.